This T cell receptor (beta chain) was observed in a study of T-cell reconstitution after alpha-beta-depleted transplantation in children. V lost 1 base to trimming and J lost 6 bases; unmatched junction nucleotides: 7. This CDR3 has 16 amino acids. Germline values: CDR1 MGHRA, CDR2 YSYEKL. The study's findings and limits: Some patients' high day-60 TCRbeta diversity was traced to surviving recipient T cells and thymic progenitors. Expanded clones from the graft, numbering several hundred, reportedly supplied alpha-beta T cells about two months after transplant. Diversity and T-cell counts at one year after transplant derived mostly from new T cells.

Note on this clonotype: Its target is not known.

TCRbeta library construction was performed incorporating unique molecular identifiers. TCRdb recomputed calls from the PCR reads with MiXCR, one row per CDR3 protein. The data show fewer than 550,000 distinct CDR3 sequences, around 15% seen once. The source was PBMCs, mostly from graft donor cells, collected 360 days after TCRalphabeta/CD19-depleted stem cell transplant. This sequence originates from a boy less than two years old who had a stem cell transplant for Wiskott-Aldrich syndrome, so the T cells may come from the graft donor. The chain recombines TRBV4-1 with TRBJ2-4, with TRBD1 matching 9 bases. CDR3 amino acids: CASSQADRGHGNIQYF. CDR3 DNA sequence: TGCGCCAGCAGCCAAGCGGACAGGGGACATGGAAACATTCAGTACTTC.